The 32 T cell receptor beta chains in this list originate from one sample, sequenced in a study of cytomegalovirus exposure and HLA in healthy donors. The PCR had 60 Vbeta and 13 Jbeta primers. Generated by immunoSEQ multiplex PCR, the TCRdb table keeps only in-frame clones and is missing some. The repertoire consists of approximately 150,000 clones, with about 84% occurring once and the leading ten covering roughly 6.2%. Source material: PBMCs. These receptors all come from a woman between 35 and 50 years old in good health and CMV-seropositive.

V is TRBV7-9 and J is TRBJ2-3, with 9 bases lining up with TRBD1. Trimming at V came to 1 base and at J to 2 bases, leaving 10 bases not matched to a gene. This CDR3 comprises 18 residues. The V gene's germline CDR1 is SEHNR and CDR2 FQNEAQ (reference sequence). CDR3 in DNA: TGTGCCAGCAGCTTAGTTTTTTGGGGACAGGGAATCACAGATACGCAGTATTTT. Its translation is CASSLVFWGQGITDTQYF.

This clone appeared a single time. The chain combines TRBV4-1 with TRBJ2-7, with 7 bases lining up with TRBD2. V gave up 0 bases and J gave up 2 bases; unmatched junction bases: 7. CDR1 is MGHRA and CDR2 is YSYEKL in the germline V gene. CDR3 length: 16 amino acids. In nucleotides, the CDR3 is TGCGCCAGCAGCCAAGATCACCAGCGGGGAACCTACGAGCAGTACTTC. This gives the protein CASSQDHQRGTYEQYF.

Points on this clone: A junction boundary mismatches the germline segment, possibly from a read error. The CDR3 loop is CASKAGTWNAGELFF. The CDR3 bases are TGTGCCAGCAAGGCTGGGACTTGGAACGCCGGGGAGCTGTTTTTT. The chain couples TRBV6-5 to TRBJ2-2; the D gene is possibly TRBD2 (6 bases). Germline V gene data show CDR1 as MNHEY and CDR2 as SVGAGI. The CDR3 extends over 15 amino acids.

The chain uses TRBV11-2 and TRBJ2-3; TRBD2 agrees at 10 bases. The length of the CDR3 is 16 residues. In germline, CDR1 is SGHAT, CDR2 FQNNGV. V dropped 7 bases and J dropped 2; count of bases not matched to a gene: 9. CDR3 in amino acids: CASTQRTSGFTDTQYF. DNA for the CDR3: TGTGCCAGCACACAAAGGACTAGCGGATTCACAGATACGCAGTATTTT. The variable domain in full, with the rest retrieved from reference TRBV11-2 and TRBJ2-3, is EAGVAQSPRYKIIEKRQSVAFWCNPISGHATLYWYQQILGQGPKLLIQFQNNGVVDDSQLPKDRFSAERLKGVDSTLKIQPAKLEDSAVYLCASTQRTSGFTDTQYFGPGTRLTVL.

The chain couples TRBV13 to TRBJ2-1; 14 nucleotides line up with TRBD2. Germline lookup yields CDR1 PRHDT and CDR2 FYEKMQ (reference sequence). J lost 3 bases, V lost 5 bases, and 12 bases had no gene match. This CDR3 comprises 19 residues. CDR3 in DNA: TGTGCCAGCAGCCCCCAAGAGGGACTAGCGGGAGACTTCTACAATGAGCAGTTCTTC. Translated: CASSPQEGLAGDFYNEQFF. The variable domain in full, with the rest retrieved from reference TRBV13 and TRBJ2-1, is AAGVIQSPRHLIKEKRETATLKCYPIPRHDTVYWYQQGPGQDPQFLISFYEKMQSDKGSIPDRFSAQQFSDYHSELNMSSLELGDSALYFCASSPQEGLAGDFYNEQFFGPGTRLTVL.

This chain joins TRBV6-1 and TRBJ1-2, with a tentative D call TRBD1 (6 bases). Looked up from germline, CDR1 is MNHNS and CDR2 is SASEGT. The V gene lost 4 bases and the J gene lost 4 bases, with 10 bases spanning the gap. The CDR3 totals 13 residues. As DNA, the CDR3 is TGTGCCAGCAGTGCAGGACAGATCTATGGCTACACCTTC. Its translation: CASSAGQIYGYTF.

The chain is built from TRBV5-4 and TRBJ2-1; D perhaps matches TRBD1 (5 bases). This CDR3 has 15 amino acids. Germline V CDR1 and CDR2: SGHNT, YYREEE (reference sequence). The germline V and J ends were trimmed by 3 bases and 4 bases, with 14 bases remaining between them. CDR3 bases: TGTGCCAGCAGCTATCGCAGGGAAACATACAATGAGCAGTTCTTC. Translation gives CASSYRRETYNEQFF.

There are a few counts of this clone. V usage is TRBV10-3 and J usage is TRBJ2-5; the match to TRBD1 covers 7 bases. Looked up from germline, CDR1 is ENHRY and CDR2 is SYGVKD. V shed 2 bases and J 2 bases; nucleotides not matched to a gene: 5. CDR3 length: 15 residues. The CDR3 DNA sequence: TGTGCCATCAGTGAGCCACAACAGGGGCAAGAGACCCAGTACTTC. Its translation is CAISEPQQGQETQYF.

This clone turned up a few times. V gene TRBV7-2 combines with J gene TRBJ2-7, with 12 bases lining up with TRBD2. J lost 2 bases, V lost 1 base, and 3 bases had no gene match. This CDR3 spans 16 amino acids. Germline lookup yields CDR1 SGHTA and CDR2 FQGNSA. CDR3 sequence: CASSLGSSGRAYEQYF. CDR3 sequence (DNA): TGTGCCAGCAGCTTAGGCTCTAGCGGGAGGGCCTACGAGCAGTACTTC.

The rearrangement uses TRBV5-4 and TRBJ2-7; D call uncertain. The CDR3 sequence is 14 residues long. Per the germline V gene, CDR1 is SGHNT and CDR2 is YYREEE (reference sequence). V lost 4 bases and J 6 bases, leaving 17 bases between the germline ends. CDR3 nucleotides: TGTGCCAGCAGCGCCGCGGCCAGTTGGAGCGAGCAGTACTTC. This gives the protein CASSAAASWSEQYF.

The J gene is TRBJ2-7, the V gene TRBV4-1; 11 bases align to TRBD2. Germline V gene lookup returns CDR1 MGHRA and CDR2 YSYEKL. The CDR3 covers 16 residues. The V gene end was trimmed by 2 bases and the J gene end by 3 bases; junction bases not matched to a gene: 6. In DNA form, the CDR3 reads TGCGCCAGCAGCCAACTTCCCGGACTAGCGGGCTACGAGCAGTACTTC. It specifies CASSQLPGLAGYEQYF.

The genes are TRBV27 and TRBJ2-1; D is possibly TRBD1 (6 bases). Per germline, CDR1 MNHEY and CDR2 SMNVEV (reference sequence). V dropped 3 bases and J dropped 1 base, with 7 bases sitting between them. The length of the CDR3 is 14 residues. Written as DNA, the CDR3 is TGTGCCAGCAGTTTCAGGGGATCCTACAATGAGCAGTTCTTC. Protein product: CASSFRGSYNEQFF.

The CDR3 loop is CASSLDRDQETQYF. In nucleotides, the CDR3 is TGTGCCAGCAGCTTAGACAGGGACCAAGAGACCCAGTACTTC. The chain carries TRBV11-3 and TRBJ2-5; possible D gene TRBD1, 5 bases. CDR1 is SGHNT, CDR2 YENEEA, per germline. Trimming removed 0 bases from V and 0 bases from J, with 5 bases in between. This CDR3 contains 14 residues. Full variable domain (rest looked up from reference TRBV11-3 and TRBJ2-5): EAGVVQSPRYKIIEKKQPVAFWCNPISGHNTLYWYLQNLGQGPELLIRYENEEAVDDSQLPKDRFSAERLKGVDSTLKIQPAELGDSAVYLCASSLDRDQETQYFGPGTRLLVL.

The gene calls are TRBV7-2 and TRBJ2-3, with D possibly being TRBD2 (5 bases). Germline V gene lookup returns CDR1 SGHTA and CDR2 FQGNSA. CDR3 size: 14 residues. Trimming took off 5 bases at V and 4 bases at J, with 13 bases between the two ends. CDR3 region: CASSLERFSDTQYF. The CDR3 DNA sequence: TGTGCCAGCAGCCTAGAGCGGTTTTCAGATACGCAGTATTTT. The full variable domain, its missing parts supplied by reference TRBV7-2 and TRBJ2-3, is GAGVSQSPSNKVTEKGKDVELRCDPISGHTALYWYRQSLGQGLEFLIYFQGNSAPDKSGLPSDRFSAERTGGSVSTLTIQRTQQEDSAVYLCASSLERFSDTQYFGPGTRLTVL.

This chain connects TRBV6-5 to TRBJ2-2, with a possible D match to TRBD2 (6 bases). From germline, CDR1 is MNHEY and CDR2 SVGAGI. The CDR3 contains 12 residues. The germline V and J ends were trimmed by 10 bases and 5 bases, with 11 bases remaining between them. The CDR3 spells CATSRGTGELFF. CDR3 bases: TGTGCCACATCACGGGGGACCGGGGAGCTGTTTTTT.

The chain carries TRBV4-2 and TRBJ2-1, with 11 bases matching TRBD2. This CDR3 has 16 amino acids. The V and J ends lost 4 bases and 4 bases, in that order; junction bases with no gene match: 6. Germline CDR1 reads LGHNA; CDR2 reads YNFKEQ. Written as DNA, the CDR3 is TGTGCCAGCAGCCCTGCACTAGCGGGAGAATACAATGAGCAGTTCTTC. Translating gives CASSPALAGEYNEQFF.

The J gene is TRBJ2-1, the V gene TRBV7-2; 13 positions agree with TRBD2. The CDR3 covers 15 residues. The ends lost 5 bases at V and 4 bases at J; junction bases unmatched: 2. The V gene's germline CDR1 is SGHTA and CDR2 FQGNSA. CDR3 amino acids: CASSGTSGNYNEQFF. In DNA, the CDR3 is TGTGCCAGCAGCGGGACTAGCGGGAATTACAATGAGCAGTTCTTC.

The J gene is TRBJ2-7, the V gene TRBV2, with 13 nucleotides matching TRBD2. This CDR3 spans 17 amino acids. With 0 bases clipped from V and 4 bases from J, the junction kept 6 bases outside the gene matches. The germline V gene has CDR1 SNHLY and CDR2 FYNNEI. CDR3 amino acids: CASSEAPGTSGIYEQYF. CDR3 nucleotides: TGTGCCAGCAGTGAAGCGCCCGGGACTAGCGGGATTTACGAGCAGTACTTC.

This chain joins TRBV6-5 and TRBJ2-1; D ambiguous. Trimming cost V 5 bases and J 6 bases, with 14 bases left between them. This CDR3 region has 14 residues. The germline V gene encodes CDR1 MNHEY and CDR2 SVGAGI. CDR3 in amino acids: CASSLVLAGNEQFF. The CDR3 coding sequence is TGTGCCAGCAGTCTGGTACTCGCCGGCAATGAGCAGTTCTTC.

The V call is TRBV21-1, the J call TRBJ2-7; the table's D call TRBD2 went unverified against the DNA. TRBV21-1 counts as a pseudogene. The CDR3 has 18 amino acids. The CDR3 sequence is CASTLKRLAGASSYEQYF. CDR3 in DNA: TGTGCCAGCACCCTTAAGCGACTAGCGGGCGCGAGCTCCTACGAGCAGTACTTC.

J is TRBJ2-1 and V is TRBV6-1, with a tentative D call TRBD1 (5 bases). The length of the CDR3 is 15 residues. CDR1 is MNHNS and CDR2 is SASEGT in the germline V gene. Trimming removed 8 bases at V and 0 bases at J, with 14 bases between. The CDR3 bases are TGTGCCAGCGGGCAGGGCCTGAGCTCCTACAATGAGCAGTTCTTC. Translation gives CASGQGLSSYNEQFF.

V gene TRBV6-1 combines with J gene TRBJ1-6; D gene unclear. This CDR3 spans 13 amino acids. CDR1 and CDR2 (germline): MNHNS, SASEGT. Trimming stripped 7 bases from V and 0 bases from J, with 4 bases between. CDR3 nucleotide sequence: TGTGCCAGCACGAGCTCCTATAATTCACCCCTCCACTTT. It encodes CASTSSYNSPLHF.

CDR3: CASSIQGSQPQHF. The CDR3 DNA reads as TGTGCCAGTAGTATCCAGGGGTCTCAGCCCCAGCATTTT. This chain links TRBV19 with TRBJ1-5, with a possible D match to TRBD1 (6 bases). The CDR3 length is 13 residues. V was pared by 3 bases and J by 6 bases, with 9 bases between. The germline V gene encodes CDR1 LNHDA and CDR2 SQIVND (reference sequence).

This rearrangement joins TRBV27 to TRBJ2-1; 8 bases agree with TRBD1. Germline V gene sequence: CDR1 MNHEY, CDR2 SMNVEV (reference sequence). The CDR3 sequence is 15 residues long. V lost 2 bases and J lost 6; bases outside the gene matches: 6. CDR3 residues: CASSLEGQARNEQFF. For the CDR3, the DNA is TGTGCCAGCAGTTTAGAGGGACAGGCGCGCAATGAGCAGTTCTTC.

V usage is TRBV27 and J usage is TRBJ2-3, with D maybe TRBD1 (6 bases). The V gene's germline CDR1 is MNHEY and CDR2 SMNVEV (reference sequence). Deletions cut 3 bases from V and 2 bases from J, with 12 bases between. This CDR3 is built from 15 residues. CDR3 sequence (DNA): TGTGCCAGCAGTTTGCAACAGGGTAACACAGATACGCAGTATTTT. Its protein product is CASSLQQGNTDTQYF.

This sequence joins TRBV5-1 and TRBJ2-4, with D uncertain. V was clipped by 4 bases and J by 1 base, with 12 bases between them. CDR3 length: 15 amino acids. Germline values: CDR1 SGHRS, CDR2 YFSETQ. DNA for the CDR3: TGCGCCAGCAGCCGCTCAAGAGCCGCCAAAAACATTCAGTACTTC. Its translation: CASSRSRAAKNIQYF.

This clone was counted only a few times. V gene TRBV2 combines with J gene TRBJ2-3; 9 nucleotides line up with TRBD2. V lost 1 base and J lost 5; bases outside the gene matches: 1. In germline, CDR1 is SNHLY, CDR2 FYNNEI. The CDR3 loop spans 14 amino acids. The CDR3, as DNA: TGTGCCAGCAGTGAAGGCGGGAGGGTAGATACGCAGTATTTT. Its protein product is CASSEGGRVDTQYF.

The chain couples TRBV30 to TRBJ2-5, with 10 bases fitting TRBD1. The germline gives CDR1 GTSNPN, CDR2 SVGIG (reference sequence). Losses at the gene ends were 4 bases for V and 4 bases for J; bases not matched to a gene: 6. This CDR3 contains 14 residues. CDR3 region: CAWKPRDRGETQYF. As DNA, the CDR3 is TGTGCCTGGAAACCCCGGGACAGGGGAGAGACCCAGTACTTC.

This chain connects TRBV27 to TRBJ2-2, with 7 bases aligning to TRBD2. The trim removed 6 bases at V and 2 bases at J, leaving 3 bases unmatched. From germline, CDR1 is MNHEY and CDR2 SMNVEV (reference sequence). The CDR3 consists of 14 residues. The chain's CDR3 is CASRRGRNTGELFF. The CDR3 nucleotides are TGTGCCAGCAGACGCGGGAGAAACACCGGGGAGCTGTTTTTT.

The rearrangement joins TRBV6-4 to TRBJ2-3; the D is unclear. The CDR3 runs to 13 residues. The V end lost 4 bases, the J end lost 2 bases, and 7 bases lay between the germline ends. Germline V gene sequence: CDR1 MRHNA, CDR2 SNTAGT. CDR3 coding DNA: TGTGCCAGCAGTGTAACATACACAGATACGCAGTATTTT. Translated: CASSVTYTDTQYF.

The chain links TRBV6-1 to TRBJ2-1, with a tentative D call TRBD2 (5 bases). Trimming took 4 bases from V and 13 from J, leaving 11 bases between them. Germline CDR1 reads MNHNS; CDR2 reads SASEGT. The CDR3 extends over 11 amino acids. This CDR3 is CASSAPDCQFF. Here the CDR3 DNA reads TGTGCCAGCAGTGCCCCGGACTGCCAGTTCTTC.

The V gene is TRBV5-1, the J gene TRBJ2-5; 14 bases map to TRBD2. The junction had 7 bases not matched to a gene; V was cut back by 4 bases and J by 11 bases. Germline V gene sequence: CDR1 SGHRS, CDR2 YFSETQ. The CDR3 extends over 14 amino acids. In DNA form, the CDR3 reads TGCGCCAGCAGCCAGGGACTAGCGGGAGAGGAGCAGTACTTC. This encodes CASSQGLAGEEQYF.